The 10 T cell receptor beta chains presented below share a single source sample, sequenced in a study of T cells after posttransplantation cyclophosphamide. TCRdb keeps only in-frame clones here, not all; method: immunoSEQ multiplex PCR. The sample is made up of fewer than 40,000 clones, none counted only once. Sequencing was done on a sample of PBMCs. The receptors originated from a woman aged 50 to 60 in good health and a related stem cell transplant donor.

This clone came up a few times. The V gene is TRBV5-1, the J gene TRBJ2-1; 8 bases fit TRBD1. Trimming took 2 bases from V and 7 from J; bases not matched to a gene: 5. The CDR3 has 14 residues. Germline V gene data show CDR1 as SGHRS and CDR2 as YFSETQ. The CDR3, as DNA: TGCGCCAGCAGCTTCTGGACAGGGCGGAATGAGCAGTTCTTC. Protein sequence: CASSFWTGRNEQFF.

This clone was detected ten times or more. The chain is built from TRBV5-1 and TRBJ1-1; 7 nucleotides align to TRBD1. Looked up from germline, CDR1 is SGHRS and CDR2 is YFSETQ. The CDR3 is made up of 16 amino acids. Trimming cost V 4 bases and J 1 base; bases outside gene matches: 10. The CDR3 coding sequence is TGCGCCAGCAGCCGACAGGGACTCCGAGAGAACACTGAAGCTTTCTTT. Its translation: CASSRQGLRENTEAFF. The whole variable domain, filled in from reference TRBV5-1 and TRBJ1-1, reads KAGVTQTPRYLIKTRGQQVTLSCSPISGHRSVSWYQQTPGQGLQFLFEYFSETQRNKGNFPGRFSGRQFSNSRSEMNVSTLELGDSALYLCASSRQGLRENTEAFFGQGTRLTVV.

This clone was detected ten times or more. The V gene is TRBV7-2, the J gene TRBJ1-2; no definite D call. The length of the CDR3 is 14 residues. V lost 5 bases and J lost 8, with 18 bases in between. Germline V CDR1 and CDR2: SGHTA, FQGNSA. The DNA of the CDR3 is TGTGCCAGCAGCCCCGCTCTTCTTTCTAGGGGCTACACCTTC. It translates to CASSPALLSRGYTF.

This clone was seen at least ten times. This rearrangement joins TRBV5-6 to TRBJ1-2, with D possibly TRBD1 on 6 matching bases. Germline assignment: CDR1 SGHDT and CDR2 YYEEEE. The V end was cut by 3 bases, the J end by 4 bases, with 19 bases between. The CDR3 has 16 amino acids. The CDR3 sequence: CASSSYRDKIRYGYTF. As DNA, the CDR3 is TGTGCCAGCAGCTCTTACCGGGACAAGATACGCTATGGCTACACCTTC. The full variable domain, its missing parts supplied by reference TRBV5-6 and TRBJ1-2, is DAGVTQSPTHLIKTRGQQVTLRCSPKSGHDTVSWYQQALGQGPQFIFQYYEEEERQRGNFPDRFSGHQFPNYSSELNVNALLLGDSALYLCASSSYRDKIRYGYTFGSGTRLTVV.

This clone was detected many times. V is TRBV6-5 and J is TRBJ1-3; 10 bases fit TRBD1. There are 14 residues in the CDR3. Per germline, CDR1 MNHEY and CDR2 SVGAGI. The V segment lost 6 bases and the J segment 5 bases; nucleotides outside the gene matches: 4. DNA for the CDR3: TGTGCCAGCAGGAGGACAGGGGGTAGAAACACCATATATTTT. Translation: CASRRTGGRNTIYF.

In its sample, this clone was seen many times. The chain uses TRBV2 and TRBJ2-5; perhaps TRBD1 as D (6 bases). The ends were cut back, 0 bases at V and 2 bases at J, with 16 bases in the middle. In germline, CDR1 is SNHLY, CDR2 FYNNEI. The CDR3 totals 17 residues. Here the CDR3 DNA reads TGTGCCAGCAGTGAAGCACCTCATACAGGGTTTCAAGAGACCCAGTACTTC. The encoded protein is CASSEAPHTGFQETQYF. The full variable domain, completed using reference TRBV2 and TRBJ2-5, is EPEVTQTPSHQVTQMGQEVILRCVPISNHLYFYWYRQILGQKVEFLVSFYNNEISEKSEIFDDQFSVERPDGSNFTLKIRSTKLEDSAMYFCASSEAPHTGFQETQYFGPGTRLLVL.

At least ten counts were recorded for this clone. The V call is TRBV18, the J call TRBJ2-1; 10 nucleotides line up with TRBD2. V trimming: 3 bases; J trimming: 7 bases; junction bases outside the gene matches: 6. The germline V gene encodes CDR1 KGHSH and CDR2 LQKENI. The CDR3 is 15 residues long. For the CDR3, the DNA is TGTGCCAGCTCACCCGAGCTAGCGGGGGTTAATGAGCAGTTCTTC. It is translated as CASSPELAGVNEQFF.

This clone occurred many times. The chain joins TRBV10-3 to TRBJ1-3, with TRBD1 as a possible D gene (6 bases). Trimming shortened V by 7 bases and J by 4 bases, and 14 bases separated the two germline ends. CDR1 and CDR2 (germline): ENHRY, SYGVKD. This CDR3 spans 14 amino acids. The CDR3 is CAITPTGTGNTIYF. CDR3 DNA: TGTGCCATCACCCCAACAGGGACGGGAAACACCATATATTTT.

This clone has ten or more counts. The chain combines TRBV5-5 with TRBJ2-4; perhaps TRBD1 as D (6 bases). CDR1 SGHKS and CDR2 YYEKEE come from the germline V gene (reference sequence). CDR3 length: 13 amino acids. Trimming left V 1 base short and J 9 bases short, with 11 bases between. CDR3 nucleotide sequence: TGTGCCAGCAGCTTGACAGGGATGGGCATTCAGTACTTC. Protein sequence: CASSLTGMGIQYF.

At least ten counts were recorded for this clone. The V gene is TRBV7-2, the J gene TRBJ1-2, with 8 bases matching TRBD1. Germline trimming cut 1 base from V and 4 bases from J; bases unmatched to any gene: 5. Germline CDR1 is SGHTA and CDR2 is FQGNSA. The CDR3 consists of 15 residues. The CDR3 region has the DNA TGTGCCAGCAGCTTAGGTCCAGGGGGCATCTATGGCTACACCTTC. This gives the protein CASSLGPGGIYGYTF.